The next 28 T cell receptor beta chains were all read from a single sample in a study of Graves' ophthalmopathy and Graves' hyperthyroidism. For repertoire sequencing, the TCR beta CDR3 regions were amplified from RNA transcripts. First-round RT-PCR employed HTBI primers, with a second-round multiplex PCR after it. TCRdb ran MiXCR on the multiplex PCR reads and lists one entry per CDR3 protein. The repertoire includes roughly 1.1 million distinct CDR3 sequences, about 36% of them detected once, and approximately 10% sits in the top ten. Sequencing used peripheral blood or thyroid tissue (not recorded which). The source is an adult man with Graves' hyperthyroidism.

There are many counts of this clonotype. The V and J genes are TRBV12-3 or TRBV12-4 and TRBJ1-5; D is uncertain. This CDR3 is built from 15 residues. Trimming took off 4 bases at V and 3 bases at J, with 13 bases between the two ends. The CDR3 sequence: CASSSTDGPNQPQHF. CDR3 nucleotides: TGTGCCAGCAGTTCCACGGACGGACCCAATCAGCCCCAGCATTTT.

The CDR3 DNA follows: TGTGCCAGCAGCACCCTCAGTGGGGCAGCTAAATTCACCGGGGAGCTGTTTTTT. Protein product: CASSTLSGAAKFTGELFF. The V call is TRBV12-3 or TRBV12-4, the J call TRBJ2-2; D might be TRBD1 (5 bases). This CDR3 has 18 amino acids. Between the trimmed V and J ends, which lost 6 bases and 4 bases, there was a span of 24 bases.

V and J are TRBV5-6 and TRBJ2-7; TRBD1 might be the D (5 bases). This CDR3 is built from 15 residues. CDR1 is SGHDT, CDR2 YYEEEE, per germline. V was shortened by 1 base and J by 6 bases, with 17 bases between the two germline ends. The CDR3 bases are TGTGCCAGCAGCTTGTTGCAGGGAAGGGTCTCCGAGCAGTACTTC. Translating gives CASSLLQGRVSEQYF.

This clonotype was recorded at least ten times. This chain links TRBV7-2 with TRBJ1-6; D is uncertain. Per the germline V gene, CDR1 is SGHTA and CDR2 is FQGNSA. This CDR3 is 15 amino acids long. The V end lost 5 bases, the J end lost 11 bases, and 19 bases lay between the germline ends. CDR3 nucleotide sequence: TGTGCCAGCAGCGCCCGTAATTTGCAGGCTACACCCCTCCACTTT. Amino acid sequence: CASSARNLQATPLHF. Full variable domain (missing parts from reference TRBV7-2 and TRBJ1-6): GAGVSQSPSNKVTEKGKDVELRCDPISGHTALYWYRQSLGQGLEFLIYFQGNSAPDKSGLPSDRFSAERTGGSVSTLTIQRTQQEDSAVYLCASSARNLQATPLHFGNGTRLTVT.

This clonotype was counted at least ten times. The J gene is TRBJ1-2, the V gene TRBV20-1; 7 nucleotides line up with TRBD1. Germline V lookup: CDR1 DFQATT, CDR2 SNEGSKA (reference sequence). Trimming removed 7 bases from V and 8 bases from J; junction bases left unmatched: 10. The CDR3 totals 12 residues. The CDR3, as DNA: TGCAGTGTAGACAGGGCTTCGGACGGCTACACCTTC. Residues: CSVDRASDGYTF.

This clonotype has at least ten counts. V is TRBV15 and J is TRBJ2-7; TRBD1 agrees at 7 bases. The CDR3 runs 15 residues. Germline CDR1 reads LNHNV; CDR2 reads YYDKDF (reference sequence). Losses at the gene ends were 0 bases for V and 5 bases for J; bases not matched to a gene: 7. In DNA form, the CDR3 reads TGTGCCACCAGCAGAGAAGGACAGGTGCGCGACGAGCAGTACTTC. It yields the protein CATSREGQVRDEQYF.

There are many counts of this clonotype. V and J are TRBV20-1 and TRBJ2-7; 9 bases match TRBD2. Per the germline V gene, CDR1 is DFQATT and CDR2 is SNEGSKA (reference sequence). The V gene end was trimmed by 3 bases and the J gene end by 4 bases; junction bases not matched to a gene: 7. The CDR3 is 14 amino acids. The CDR3 protein is CSASLGGGAYEQYF. The CDR3, as DNA: TGCAGTGCTAGTCTTGGCGGGGGGGCGTACGAGCAGTACTTC.

Points on this clonotype: This may come from a read error, since a much larger clone is one base off. The final CDR3 position lacks the conserved phenylalanine or tryptophan, pointing to a likely read error. J is TRBJ2-7 and V is TRBV9; 9 nucleotides align to TRBD2. Germline loops: CDR1 SGDLS, CDR2 YYNGEE. This CDR3 spans 15 amino acids. V gave up 4 bases and J gave up 6 bases; unmatched junction bases: 11. The CDR3: CASSPRSSGRGEQYL. The CDR3 nucleotides are TGTGCCAGCAGCCCGAGGAGTAGCGGGAGAGGCGAGCAGTACCTC.

This clonotype has at least ten counts. The chain links TRBV20-1 to TRBJ2-5; D unclear. Germline V gives CDR1 DFQATT, CDR2 SNEGSKA (reference sequence). Trimming took 4 bases from V and 2 from J, leaving 8 bases between them. This CDR3 contains 12 residues. The CDR3 here is CSAITAQETQYF. DNA for the CDR3: TGCAGTGCTATAACAGCGCAAGAGACCCAGTACTTC.

This clonotype was seen a handful of times. The chain couples TRBV4-2 to TRBJ1-1, with D perhaps matching TRBD1 (6 bases). V was shortened by 1 base and J by 1 base, with 10 bases between the two germline ends. This CDR3 region has 15 residues. Germline values: CDR1 LGHNA, CDR2 YNFKEQ. CDR3 residues: CASSQADRQNTEAFF. For the CDR3, the DNA is TGTGCCAGCAGCCAAGCAGACAGGCAGAACACTGAAGCTTTCTTT.

The chain links TRBV20-1 to TRBJ2-7; no reliable D call. This CDR3 contains 13 residues. Trimming took 6 bases from V and 2 from J, leaving 14 bases between them. Per the germline V gene, CDR1 is DFQATT and CDR2 is SNEGSKA (reference sequence). This chain's CDR3 is CSASRSRPYEQYF. The CDR3 region has the DNA TGCAGTGCCAGCAGGTCCAGGCCCTACGAGCAGTACTTC.

The chain joins TRBV6-5 to TRBJ1-1; D call uncertain. Per germline, CDR1 MNHEY and CDR2 SVGAGI. The CDR3 extends over 12 amino acids. Between the trimmed V and J ends, which lost 2 bases and 7 bases, there was a span of 8 bases. The CDR3: CASSYKVNEAFF. CDR3 DNA: TGTGCCAGCAGTTACAAGGTTAATGAAGCTTTCTTT.

This clonotype was observed a handful of times. This chain uses TRBV11-1 with TRBJ2-7, with 11 bases lining up with TRBD1. After removal of 4 bases from V and 6 bases from J, the junction contained 8 bases not matched to a gene. Germline loops: CDR1 SGHAT, CDR2 FQDESV (reference sequence). The CDR3 extends over 15 amino acids. DNA for the CDR3: TGTGCCAGCAGCTCCAACCCCGGGACAGGGGGCGAGCAGTACTTC. Amino acid sequence: CASSSNPGTGGEQYF.

This sequence joins TRBV10-2 and TRBJ1-5, with 8 positions matching TRBD1. The CDR3 is 18 residues long. J lost 1 base, V lost 5 bases, and 13 bases had no gene match. The germline V gene has CDR1 WSHSY and CDR2 SAAADI. The CDR3 region is CASSISDDQGASNQPQHF. CDR3 bases: TGCGCCAGCAGTATTAGCGACGACCAGGGGGCAAGCAATCAGCCCCAGCATTTT.

Details on this clonotype: This sequence may be a read error, since a much larger clone differs from it by one base. The chain joins TRBV7-3 to TRBJ1-2; D uncertain. Between the trimmed V and J ends, which lost 0 bases and 6 bases, there was a span of 11 bases. CDR1 and CDR2 from the germline V gene are SGHTA and FQGTGA. CDR3 length: 14 amino acids. CDR3 protein: CASSLTELSNGYTF. The CDR3 region has the DNA TGTGCCAGCAGCTTAACGGAACTCTCTAATGGCTACACCTTC.

This clonotype has ten or more counts. V usage is TRBV6-1 and J usage is TRBJ1-1, with D hard to call. Germline V lookup: CDR1 MNHNS, CDR2 SASEGT. CDR3 length: 12 residues. Deletions cut 7 bases from V and 10 bases from J, with 16 bases between. CDR3 region: CASMDMGSRAFF. The CDR3 region has the DNA TGTGCCAGCATGGATATGGGGTCTCGAGCTTTCTTT.

The gene calls are TRBV28 and TRBJ1-6; D unresolved. Germline V gene data show CDR1 as MDHEN and CDR2 as SYDVKM. This CDR3 has 17 residues. V gave up 5 bases and J gave up 5 bases, with 19 bases separating them. For the CDR3, the DNA is TGTGCCAGCAGTCACCGGGTCCCCTTTCGGAATAATTCACCCCTCCACTTT. As protein: CASSHRVPFRNNSPLHF.

This chain links TRBV20-1 with TRBJ1-5; D not resolved. Per germline, CDR1 DFQATT and CDR2 SNEGSKA (reference sequence). This CDR3 spans 13 amino acids. Trimming shortened V by 0 bases and J by 6 bases, and 9 bases separated the two germline ends. The CDR3 here is CSARDGVGQPQHF. The DNA of the CDR3 is TGCAGTGCTAGAGATGGGGTTGGTCAGCCCCAGCATTTT.

The sample holds many counts of this clonotype. The chain carries TRBV25-1 and TRBJ2-6; 7 bases are a match to TRBD1. CDR3 length: 17 amino acids. The germline V gene has CDR1 MGHDK and CDR2 SYGVNS. V dropped 6 bases and J dropped 0; count of bases not matched to a gene: 8. CDR3 nucleotides: TGTGCCAGCAGGAGGACAGGCAGTTTCTCTGGGGCCAACGTCCTGACTTTC. Translated, it gives CASRRTGSFSGANVLTF.

This clonotype was seen ten or more times. The chain employs TRBV12-3 or TRBV12-4 and TRBJ1-6, with unresolved D. The CDR3 covers 14 residues. Trimming removed 6 bases at V and 8 bases at J, with 14 bases between. Here the CDR3 reads CASRRPARYSPLHF. The CDR3 DNA reads TGTGCCAGCAGGAGACCCGCTCGGTATTCACCCCTCCACTTT.

This chain joins TRBV6-1 and TRBJ1-5; 7 nucleotides align to TRBD1. CDR1 is MNHNS and CDR2 is SASEGT in the germline V gene. The length of the CDR3 is 20 residues. V shed 1 base and J 0 bases; nucleotides not matched to a gene: 15. CDR3 residues: CASSEEDHRGTEDSNQPQHF. The CDR3, as DNA: TGTGCCAGCAGTGAAGAAGACCATCGCGGGACAGAGGATAGCAATCAGCCCCAGCATTTT.

This clonotype was recorded at least ten times. CDR3 DNA: TGCAGTGCTTCGTGGGGATCCGAGCAGTACTTC. Encoded protein: CSASWGSEQYF. This sequence joins TRBV20-1 and TRBJ2-7; D unclear. Germline V lookup: CDR1 DFQATT, CDR2 SNEGSKA (reference sequence). Trimming stripped 5 bases from V and 6 bases from J, with 11 bases between. The CDR3 has 11 amino acids.

Many counts were recorded for this clonotype. The chain recombines TRBV12-3 or TRBV12-4 with TRBJ1-2, with 9 positions matching TRBD1. The CDR3 is made up of 15 amino acids. After removal of 5 bases from V and 7 bases from J, the junction contained 11 bases not matched to a gene. The CDR3 nucleotides are TGTGCCAGCAGTCGAGAGGGGACAGGGTTCCGTGGCTACACCTTC. This sequence encodes CASSREGTGFRGYTF.

This clonotype was seen ten or more times. J is TRBJ1-2 and V is TRBV29-1; tentative D call: TRBD1 (6 bases). Per the germline V gene, CDR1 is SQVTM and CDR2 is ANQGSEA. This CDR3 has 12 residues. Trimming took off 6 bases at V and 5 bases at J, with 13 bases between the two ends. The CDR3 reads CSVVGQRYGYTF. The CDR3 DNA sequence: TGCAGCGTAGTTGGACAGAGATATGGCTACACCTTC.

There are many counts of this clonotype. The rearrangement joins TRBV7-2 to TRBJ1-1; D remains ambiguous. This CDR3 is built from 12 residues. The germline gives CDR1 SGHTA, CDR2 FQGNSA. Between the trimmed V and J ends, which lost 1 base and 10 bases, there was a span of 10 bases. CDR3 DNA: TGTGCCAGCAGCTTAGGTCCAGGACCAGCTTTCTTT. Its protein product is CASSLGPGPAFF.

This clonotype appeared many times. The V and J genes are TRBV25-1 and TRBJ2-5; possibly TRBD2 for D (6 bases). The germline V gene encodes CDR1 MGHDK and CDR2 SYGVNS. Trimming stripped 4 bases from V and 2 bases from J, with 11 bases between. CDR3 length: 14 amino acids. CDR3 sequence: CASSGAGGQETQYF. CDR3 nucleotides: TGTGCCAGCAGTGGTGCTGGAGGGCAAGAGACCCAGTACTTC.

The rearrangement links TRBV29-1 to TRBJ1-4, with D possibly being TRBD1 (6 bases). Germline lookup yields CDR1 SQVTM and CDR2 ANQGSEA. V was cut by 7 bases and J by 4 bases, with 16 bases left in between. This CDR3 is built from 14 residues. CDR3 in DNA: TGCAGCGGTGGAACAGGGCCTGGTAATGAAAAACTGTTTTTT. It codes for CSGGTGPGNEKLFF.

The V gene is TRBV2, the J gene TRBJ1-5; TRBD1 aligns across 8 bases. The CDR3 loop spans 15 amino acids. Germline V CDR1 and CDR2: SNHLY, FYNNEI. Germline trimming cut 6 bases from V and 6 bases from J; bases unmatched to any gene: 10. The CDR3 protein is CASSRPDREGQPQHF. DNA for the CDR3: TGTGCCAGCAGCCGTCCGGACAGGGAGGGTCAGCCCCAGCATTTT.